Listed below are T cell receptor beta chains from one sample, sequenced in a study of OX40 agonist ivuxolimab in advanced cancers. Clones were read by immunoSEQ multiplex PCR, and TCRdb kept only the in-frame ones, dropping some. This table holds 73,000 or so clones, about 88% found once. The sequenced sample was CD4+ or CD8+ T cells sorted from blood, obtained in a trial of the OX40 agonist ivuxolimab. Source of these receptors: an adult with an advanced solid tumor such as melanoma, head and neck, liver or kidney cancer. The CDR3 runs from the conserved cysteine through the conserved F or W.

V gene	J gene	CDR3 protein
TRBV5-4	TRBJ2-3	CASSLGASGSTDTQYF
TRBV9	TRBJ2-6	CASSVGVSGANVLTF
TRBV9	TRBJ1-2	CASSEQGGDYGYTF
TRBV5-5	TRBJ1-2	CASSSSRAGYTF
TRBV30	TRBJ2-7	CAWSVGTGATSYEQYF
TRBV27	TRBJ2-7	CASSSSGTGSGPLRF
TRBV11-2	TRBJ2-5	CASSLGQGYQETQYF
TRBV18	TRBJ2-1	CASSPVSNEQFF
TRBV10-2	TRBJ1-3	CASTPMPDSGNTIYF
TRBV28	TRBJ1-3	CASHTSSSGNTIYF
TRBV18	TRBJ2-1	CASSPTSVNEQFF
TRBV6-5	TRBJ2-2	CASSYSSRNTGELFF
TRBV7-9	TRBJ2-5	CASSSYRGQTQYF
TRBV11-3	TRBJ2-2	CASNATRNGELFF
TRBV10-1	TRBJ2-5	CASSEGSKETQYF
TRBV19	TRBJ2-1	CASSIYGGRANNEQFF
TRBV10-3	TRBJ2-6	CAITSSGANVLTF
TRBV19	TRBJ2-7	CASSRTGALNEQYF
TRBV18	TRBJ2-2	CASSPPAGATGELFF
TRBV5-4	TRBJ2-5	CASSLDGIQETQYF
TRBV6-5	TRBJ2-7	CASSYRQGVWEQYF
TRBV6-5	TRBJ2-1	CASSYGSGRAEQFF
TRBV4-1	TRBJ1-2	CASSQGGGGLNYGYTF
TRBV11-2	TRBJ1-2	CASRPTGGAYGYTF
TRBV11-2	TRBJ2-7	CASSQKPNYEQYF
TRBV5-1	TRBJ2-3	CASGRSGGAQGTDTQYF
TRBV7-9	TRBJ2-7	CASSLFKGSGFYEQYF
TRBV4-2	TRBJ1-2	CASSQASRSSSYGYTF
TRBV6-1	TRBJ2-3	CASSPGPGRADTQYF
TRBV6-5	TRBJ2-2	CASSYSRLDSTGELFF
TRBV19	TRBJ1-1	CASSSYSGREAFF
TRBV5-1	TRBJ2-3	CASKGLSTDTQYF
TRBV20-1	TRBJ2-2	CSARESGELFF
TRBV30	TRBJ2-3	CAWSAGGLALGDTQYF
TRBV7-9	TRBJ1-1	CASSLGRASNTEAFF
TRBV19	TRBJ2-4	CASGPTPGLAKNIQYF
TRBV2	TRBJ1-2	CASSVDTYGYTF
TRBV11-2	TRBJ1-6	CASSLDKIWTPLHF
TRBV5-6	TRBJ1-1	CASSWGQGGTEAFF
TRBV5-1	TRBJ1-1	CASSLDGTGPNTEAFF
TRBV2	TRBJ2-7	CASEGDVSSYEQYF
TRBV27	TRBJ2-5	CAPQETQYF
TRBV19	TRBJ1-2	CASSRQSNYGYTF
TRBV4-1	TRBJ2-5	CASSQDGRALTGQQYF
TRBV11-2	TRBJ2-7	CASSTNRGRSSYEQYF
TRBV10-3	TRBJ1-1	CAISDSGGGVNTEAFF
TRBV19	TRBJ2-7	CASTTSTGGWSEQYF
TRBV7-9	TRBJ2-1	CASSPGTGLYNEQFF
TRBV5-8	TRBJ2-2	CASSLRPVRLFF
TRBV27	TRBJ2-7	CASSIQGARYEQYF
TRBV7-3	TRBJ1-3	CASSQTGSGNTIYF
TRBV11-1	TRBJ1-4	CASSDRTTNEKLFF
TRBV30	TRBJ1-2	CAWNLQGTGGYTF
TRBV6-5	TRBJ2-7	CASSYGGTGAYEQYF
TRBV2	TRBJ2-7	CASSYSYEQYF